One and the same sample provided the 10 T cell receptor beta chains below, sequenced in a study of blood T cell repertoires in COVID-19. Sequencing used immunoSEQ multiplex PCR; TCRdb keeps in-frame clones, though not all of them. The sample has 260,000 or so clones; approximately 88% are singletons. The sample was PBMCs or T cells enriched from blood (not recorded which). These receptors all come from a woman aged 35 to 49 with acute COVID-19.

The genes are TRBV16 and TRBJ2-1; TRBD2 agrees at 8 bases. V dropped 3 bases and J dropped 2; count of bases not matched to a gene: 12. The CDR3 totals 18 residues. Germline lookup yields CDR1 KGHSY and CDR2 FQNENV. The CDR3 here is CASSHEDLGGGTYNEQFF. The DNA of the CDR3 is TGTGCCAGCAGCCACGAGGACCTCGGGGGGGGAACCTACAATGAGCAGTTCTTC.

The chain combines TRBV7-2 with TRBJ1-1; D not resolved. Germline CDR1 and CDR2: SGHTA and FQGNSA. V was cut by 2 bases and J by 0 bases, with 13 bases left in between. This CDR3 is built from 16 residues. The DNA of the CDR3 is TGTGCCAGCAGCTTATTTCGGGTTCGGGTGAACACTGAAGCTTTCTTT. Translated: CASSLFRVRVNTEAFF.

The V and J genes are TRBV2 and TRBJ2-1; 7 nucleotides match TRBD1. The CDR3 contains 14 residues. V gave up 6 bases and J gave up 5 bases; unmatched junction bases: 7. Germline-derived CDR1 and CDR2 are SNHLY and FYNNEI. CDR3 coding DNA: TGTGCCAGCAGCTCCGGGACAGTCCACAATGAGCAGTTCTTC. Amino acids: CASSSGTVHNEQFF.

This clone was seen a few times. The chain joins TRBV7-2 to TRBJ1-4, with 9 bases that match TRBD1. Per the germline V gene, CDR1 is SGHTA and CDR2 is FQGNSA. Trimming cost V 4 bases and J 1 base; bases outside gene matches: 7. This CDR3 has 17 residues. The CDR3 DNA reads as TGTGCCAGCAGCTCGTCCCGGGACAGGGAAACTAATGAAAAACTGTTTTTT. Encoded protein: CASSSSRDRETNEKLFF. Together with reference TRBV7-2 and TRBJ1-4, the CDR3 gives the full variable domain: GAGVSQSPSNKVTEKGKDVELRCDPISGHTALYWYRQSLGQGLEFLIYFQGNSAPDKSGLPSDRFSAERTGGSVSTLTIQRTQQEDSAVYLCASSSSRDRETNEKLFFGSGTQLSVL.

V is TRBV27 and J is TRBJ1-2; TRBD1 matches at 8 bases. Germline-derived CDR1 and CDR2 are MNHEY and SMNVEV (reference sequence). J was trimmed by 2 bases and V by 6 bases; bases with no gene match: 5. This CDR3 is 14 amino acids long. For the CDR3, the DNA is TGTGCCAGCAGCGGGACAGGACTAAACTATGGCTACACCTTC. Its protein is CASSGTGLNYGYTF.

This clone occurred once. The CDR3 here is CASSRISGRASIYEQYV. As DNA, the CDR3 is TGTGCCAGTAGTCGTATTAGCGGGAGGGCCAGTATATACGAGCAGTACGTC. This rearrangement joins TRBV19 to TRBJ2-7; 11 positions match TRBD2. V lost 5 bases, J lost 4 bases, and 13 bases stayed unmatched. This CDR3 spans 17 amino acids. The germline V gene encodes CDR1 LNHDA and CDR2 SQIVND (reference sequence).

The chain links TRBV10-3 to TRBJ1-2, with D possibly matching TRBD1 (6 bases). This CDR3 comprises 15 residues. Trimming pared 4 bases from V and 6 bases from J, leaving 18 bases between. The germline V gene has CDR1 ENHRY and CDR2 SYGVKD. CDR3 residues: CAISANSGTPDGYTF. The CDR3 region has the DNA TGTGCCATCAGTGCCAATTCCGGGACACCAGATGGCTACACCTTC.

This clone was picked up a small number of times. CDR3 DNA: TGTGCCAGCAGTGAAAGGGGCGGAGGCACAGATACGCAGTATTTT. It codes for CASSERGGGTDTQYF. The rearrangement joins TRBV4-2 to TRBJ2-3, with a tentative D call TRBD1 (5 bases). CDR1 LGHNA and CDR2 YNFKEQ come from the germline V gene. The germline V and J ends were trimmed by 6 bases and 1 base, with 14 bases remaining between them. The CDR3 has 15 amino acids.

The chain is built from TRBV18 and TRBJ2-1, with 10 bases aligning to TRBD1. After removal of 5 bases from V and 8 bases from J, the junction contained 6 bases not matched to a gene. The germline V gene has CDR1 KGHSH and CDR2 LQKENI. This CDR3 comprises 14 residues. The CDR3 reads CASSAGTGDYEQFF. The CDR3 coding sequence is TGTGCCAGCTCAGCCGGGACAGGGGACTATGAGCAGTTCTTC.

The rearrangement joins TRBV6-5 to TRBJ2-5, with unresolved D. V gave up 2 bases and J gave up 4 bases, with 8 bases separating them. Germline CDR1 MNHEY, CDR2 SVGAGI. This CDR3 comprises 13 residues. For the CDR3, the DNA is TGTGCCAGCAGTTACGACGGCGGAGAGACCCAGTACTTC. This gives the protein CASSYDGGETQYF.